The clone carrying this T cell receptor (beta chain) was recorded only once. Its target is not known. The sample originates from a study of beta chain features in type 1 diabetes. Study-wide results and caveats: Short templates might get an advantage during PCR, and this would be equal in patients and controls. In every one of the four CD4+ subsets, TCRB CDR3s were moderately but significantly shorter in Type 1 diabetes patients.

What was sequenced were expressed TCRB transcripts, since all of the isolated RNA had been reverse transcribed. The repertoire was sequenced with immunoSEQ multiplex PCR; TCRdb's copy has only in-frame clones and lacks some. The table records 52,000 or so clones, about 47% of them present only once. Sort purity for all populations was recorded as exceeding 98%. The sequence was collected from a middle-aged woman with type 1 diabetes. The source material was Tregs from blood.

CDR3 protein: CASSTFAGLYGYTF. The DNA for the CDR3 is TGTGCCAGCTCCACCTTCGCCGGTCTCTATGGCTACACCTTC. The chain has TRBV4-2 and TRBJ1-2, with D unclear. The CDR3 covers 14 residues. CDR1 is LGHNA and CDR2 is YNFKEQ in the germline V gene. V was trimmed by 8 bases and J by 4 bases, leaving 17 bases between them.